These T cell receptor beta chains were read from a single sample in a study of CD4 and CD8 cells across lung adenocarcinoma regions. TCRdb passed the PCR reads through MiXCR, listing each CDR3 protein once. This sample carries roughly 7,600 distinct CDR3 sequences, 45% of them seen once, and the ten largest clones take nearly 97%. Material: CD8+ T cells from the center of a lung tumor. The source of these receptors is a male donor with lung adenocarcinoma. The CD4 and CD8 labels of this study may be unreliable. Both conserved end residues are part of each CDR3.

TRBV10-2	TRBJ2-3	CASRDLAGSTDTQYF
TRBV6-5	TRBJ2-1	CASSYRAGGSMYNEQFF
TRBV27	TRBJ1-5	CASSFSGGDQPQHF
TRBV4-1	NA	CASSQGLAGALRVEQYF
TRBV7-6	NA	CASSPGETQYF
TRBV10-1	TRBJ1-1	CASMGGGTEAFF
TRBV9	NA	CASSVTPTGGEETQYF
TRBV4-1	TRBJ1-2	CASSQQGADYGYTF
TRBV6-1	TRBJ2-3	CASSRGIEDTDTQYF
TRBV7-2	TRBJ2-1	CASSLRQGTYNEQFF
TRBV14	TRBJ2-1	CASSQNPWGGEQFF
TRBV4-1	TRBJ2-5	CASSQQASGRAETQYF
TRBV10-3	TRBJ2-1	CAISITQQGYNEQFF
TRBV7-8	TRBJ1-1	CASSLVYDRTEAFF
TRBV27	TRBJ2-3	CATRDRGGPGTDTQYF
TRBV6-1	TRBJ1-2	CASSEALQRGYTF
TRBV7-8	TRBJ2-6	CASSSWTF
TRBV6-5	TRBJ1-1	CASSYSSTEAFF
TRBV20-1	TRBJ1-2	CSARVPRGTRDGYTF
TRBV11-2	NA	CASSFVSAEQYF
TRBV4-2	TRBJ2-1	CASSQEPGLAGVSEQFF
TRBV4-1	TRBJ2-1	CASSRSGRAKGQFF
TRBV6-1	TRBJ2-2	CASSEASGSTGELFF
TRBV11-2	TRBJ2-3	CASSKGSTDTQYF
TRBV28	TRBJ1-2	CATLRSHGYTF
TRBV28	TRBJ2-1	CASFSGGAYNEQFF
TRBV6-1	TRBJ1-1	CASRTQENTEAFF
TRBV6-1	TRBJ1-4	CASRRFLANEKLFF
TRBV7-9	TRBJ2-6	CASSLSRGLIGGANVLTF
TRBV10-1	TRBJ2-3	CASSQGLTSGGTDTQYF
TRBV10-1	TRBJ2-7	CASSDPGPAGSYEQYF
TRBV6-1	TRBJ2-2	CASSPRGRVYEQYFGNTGELFF
TRBV6-5	TRBJ2-5	CASSYGPTGTQYF
TRBV6-5	TRBJ1-1	CASSYSNGPTEAFF
TRBV9	TRBJ2-3	CASSATGGQDTQYF
TRBV7-3	TRBJ1-2	CASSLGGGGYGYTF
TRBV4-2	TRBJ2-5	CASSQVFSGEETQYF
TRBV6-1	TRBJ2-2	CATSRVADYNEQFFGNTGELFF
TRBV12-3/TRBV12-4	TRBJ2-1	CASSLIEGVEQFF
TRBV9	TRBJ2-3	CASSGGTSGDQDTQYF
TRBV4-1	TRBJ2-5	CASSHWDSLETQYF